These T cell receptor beta chains were read from a single sample in a study of shared clonotypes between healthy human individuals. Libraries were prepared by immunoSEQ multiplex PCR; TCRdb keeps only in-frame clonotypes and omits some of them. The sample has 500,000 to 650,000 clones; roughly four fifths are singletons. Sequenced input: PBMCs. These receptors came from a woman aged 40 to 50 in good health. Some clones in this sample may be carry-over from other donors' samples. Both conserved end residues are part of each CDR3.

v_call: TRBV30
j_call: TRBJ2-5
cdr3_aa: CAWNRGAVRETQYF

v_call: TRBV6-1
j_call: TRBJ2-3
cdr3_aa: CASSGTREGTDTQYF

v_call: TRBV19
j_call: .
cdr3_aa: CASSKSAEVYEQYF

v_call: TRBV28
j_call: TRBJ2-7
cdr3_aa: CASSLSGTSGEQYF

v_call: TRBV7-6
j_call: TRBJ1-4
cdr3_aa: CASSAAGGEKLFF

v_call: TRBV10-1
j_call: TRBJ1-4
cdr3_aa: CASRGGGRDWKPKLFF

v_call: TRBV28
j_call: TRBJ2-3
cdr3_aa: CASSPLPGLLRGHTDTQYF

v_call: TRBV5-1
j_call: TRBJ1-4
cdr3_aa: CASSLGSYNEKLFF

v_call: TRBV4-1
j_call: TRBJ2-7
cdr3_aa: CASSAPSGTSIYEQYF

v_call: TRBV7-9
j_call: TRBJ1-1
cdr3_aa: CASSQGRNTEAFF

v_call: TRBV10-3
j_call: TRBJ1-1
cdr3_aa: CAISGDQSNTEAFF

v_call: TRBV5-1
j_call: TRBJ2-5
cdr3_aa: CASSPGQGQETQYF

v_call: TRBV6-5
j_call: TRBJ1-3
cdr3_aa: CASSYSSTGNTIYF

v_call: TRBV5-6
j_call: TRBJ1-3
cdr3_aa: CASSLGTRVSGNTIYF

v_call: TRBV27
j_call: TRBJ2-3
cdr3_aa: CASSLSNSGTDTQYF

v_call: TRBV11-2
j_call: TRBJ2-7
cdr3_aa: CASSLDLNNRGEQYF

v_call: TRBV19
j_call: TRBJ1-1
cdr3_aa: CASSIPRTGNTEAFF

v_call: TRBV2
j_call: TRBJ2-6
cdr3_aa: CASTAGANVLTF

v_call: TRBV11-2
j_call: TRBJ2-1
cdr3_aa: CASSLPSGIGRWFF

v_call: TRBV29-1
j_call: TRBJ2-1
cdr3_aa: CSVESGTGVHEQFF

v_call: TRBV27
j_call: TRBJ2-2
cdr3_aa: CASRDLRGASTGELFF

v_call: TRBV5-4
j_call: TRBJ1-2
cdr3_aa: CASSLQNNYGYTF

v_call: TRBV19
j_call: TRBJ2-1
cdr3_aa: CASSIGTPSYNEQFF

v_call: TRBV10-2
j_call: TRBJ2-3
cdr3_aa: CASSDRSSGRITDTQYF

v_call: TRBV30
j_call: TRBJ2-5
cdr3_aa: CAWSGGGGRGRSETQYF

v_call: TRBV9
j_call: TRBJ2-2
cdr3_aa: CASSVLGTNTGELFF

v_call: TRBV10-3
j_call: TRBJ2-7
cdr3_aa: CAISEAGEYGEQYF

v_call: TRBV7-9
j_call: TRBJ2-3
cdr3_aa: CASSRNRGASTDTQYF

v_call: TRBV2
j_call: TRBJ2-7
cdr3_aa: CASSEGQGAYEQYF

v_call: TRBV28
j_call: TRBJ2-2
cdr3_aa: CASSFINTGELFF

v_call: TRBV6-1
j_call: TRBJ1-6
cdr3_aa: CAGTGDNSPLHF

v_call: TRBV4-2
j_call: TRBJ2-5
cdr3_aa: CASSQDGSRAGTQYF

v_call: TRBV5-5
j_call: TRBJ2-7
cdr3_aa: CASSRGLAVGEEQYF

v_call: TRBV19
j_call: TRBJ1-2
cdr3_aa: CASSPDRNYGYTF

v_call: TRBV1
j_call: TRBJ1-5
cdr3_aa: CTSSRTDARYSNQPQHF

v_call: TRBV2
j_call: TRBJ2-1
cdr3_aa: CASRSGTLIYNEQFF

v_call: TRBV13
j_call: TRBJ2-7
cdr3_aa: CASSPTGGDTDYEQYF

v_call: TRBV28
j_call: TRBJ1-5
cdr3_aa: CASSLPDRGPSQPQHF

v_call: TRBV28
j_call: TRBJ2-7
cdr3_aa: CASMGVLTYEQYF

v_call: TRBV4-3
j_call: TRBJ2-2
cdr3_aa: CASSQEKGPNTGELFF

v_call: TRBV29-1
j_call: TRBJ2-2
cdr3_aa: CSVTGGNTGELFF

v_call: TRBV5-6
j_call: TRBJ1-2
cdr3_aa: CASSLAPGSYGYTF

v_call: TRBV4-2
j_call: TRBJ2-3
cdr3_aa: CASSQVGDGRATDTQYF

v_call: TRBV27
j_call: TRBJ2-2
cdr3_aa: CASSLAGRNTGELFF

v_call: TRBV7-8
j_call: TRBJ2-3
cdr3_aa: CASSSYRGLGPDTQYF

v_call: TRBV19
j_call: TRBJ1-4
cdr3_aa: CASHRGRGEKLFF

v_call: TRBV5-1
j_call: TRBJ1-4
cdr3_aa: CASSYTGDSEKLFF

v_call: TRBV15
j_call: TRBJ1-1
cdr3_aa: CATSRSLITEAFF

v_call: TRBV4-1
j_call: TRBJ1-2
cdr3_aa: CASSQGDYGYTF

v_call: TRBV18
j_call: TRBJ1-5
cdr3_aa: CASSPPGFQPQHF

v_call: TRBV7-9
j_call: TRBJ2-1
cdr3_aa: CASSLAMAGLNEQFF

v_call: TRBV18
j_call: TRBJ2-7
cdr3_aa: CASSSDSSYEQYF

v_call: TRBV9
j_call: TRBJ1-3
cdr3_aa: CASSPSGGGNTIYF

v_call: TRBV4-1
j_call: TRBJ2-1
cdr3_aa: CASSQGIRAGIYNEQFF